This T cell receptor (beta chain) was captured by sequencing in a study of blood T cells in healthy people across ages. Study-level points and caveats: Diversity estimates from one million T cells were considered underestimates.

As regards this clonotype: Its antigen remains unidentified.

Per-sample yields of isolated PBMCs were at least 6 million. The CDR3 is made up of 14 amino acids. Germline V gene lookup returns CDR1 SGHRS and CDR2 YFSETQ. V lost 3 bases, J lost 1 base, and 10 bases lay in between. The use of a sample-barcoded 5' primer and a J-beta primer mix characterized a second PCR of about 7 to 12 cycles. Every cDNA molecule carried a tag from a template-switch adaptor bearing 12 random nucleotides. TCRdb itself ran the 5' RACE reads through MiXCR, one entry per CDR3 protein. The repertoire holds approximately 820,000 distinct CDR3 sequences, with roughly 44% as singletons. The sequence was collected from a man aged 55-75 years in good health. Sequencing used blood. The J gene is TRBJ1-1, the V gene TRBV5-1; D gene unclear. The CDR3 DNA follows: TGCGCCAGCAGCTCCCTAAGCCCGAACACTGAAGCTTTCTTT. Translating gives CASSSLSPNTEAFF.